This TCR beta chain stems from a study of cytomegalovirus exposure and HLA in healthy donors. Study observations and caveats: TCR beta chains numbering roughly 150 were designated cytomegalovirus-associated. A few CMV-associated chains proved CMV antigen-specific in vitro. According to reports, the classifier identified cytomegalovirus status with high specificity and sensitivity.

There are 14 residues in the CDR3. The ends were cut back, 5 bases at V and 1 base at J, with 11 bases in the middle. Per the germline V gene, CDR1 is PRHDT and CDR2 is FYEKMQ (reference sequence). TCRdb keeps only in-frame clones here, not all; method: immunoSEQ multiplex PCR. The sample has tens of thousands of clones, 85% to 95% seen once; the top ten hold roughly 0.74%. Concerning this clone: Its antigen is still unknown.

The specimen sequenced was PBMCs. V is TRBV13 and J is TRBJ2-5; D may be TRBD1 (5 bases). The origin of this receptor is a man aged 18 to 35 in good health and CMV-seronegative. In DNA form, the CDR3 reads TGTGCCAGCAGCCGAGAGCAGGGCCAAGAGACCCAGTACTTC. Residues: CASSREQGQETQYF.